This T cell receptor (beta chain) was recovered during a study of blood T cell repertoires in COVID-19. Study as a whole: Spain, Italy and the United States supplied samples that represented acute and convalescent COVID-19. Sample material is recorded as cDNA or gDNA derived from T cells, B-cell-depleted T cells, or PBMCs.

Clones were sequenced by immunoSEQ multiplex PCR, and TCRdb holds only the in-frame ones, with some missing. The profile shows over 60,000 clones, roughly 81% of them singletons. CDR1 SGHNT and CDR2 YYREEE come from the germline V gene (reference sequence). V gave up 3 bases and J gave up 7 bases; unmatched junction bases: 10. The CDR3 loop spans 15 amino acids. The TCR originated in a human donor in a cohort sampled during active COVID-19. The sample taken for sequencing was peripheral blood. The rearrangement joins TRBV5-4 to TRBJ2-1; 7 nucleotides line up with TRBD2. CDR3 bases: TGTGCCAGCAGCTCCGGGACTACCGGGGGAAATGAGCAGTTCTTC. Residues: CASSSGTTGGNEQFF.